The 30 T cell receptor beta chains listed next were all sequenced from one sample in a study of blood T cells in healthy people across ages. A sample-barcoded 5' primer and a J-beta primer mix were used in a second PCR of about 7 to 11 cycles. TCRdb re-called the 5' RACE reads through MiXCR, storing one row per CDR3 protein. The table records about 800,000 distinct CDR3 sequences, roughly 64% of them present only once. Sequencing was done on a sample of blood. These receptors were taken from a man younger than 45 in good health.

The chain has TRBV18 and TRBJ1-2; D call uncertain. V was trimmed by 8 bases and J by 4 bases, leaving 11 bases between them. The germline V gene has CDR1 KGHSH and CDR2 LQKENI. There are 12 residues in the CDR3. The CDR3 is CASVGSSYGYTF. The DNA of the CDR3 is TGTGCCAGCGTCGGGAGTAGCTATGGCTACACCTTC.

The chain couples TRBV6-5 to TRBJ2-1; a weak D match, TRBD2 (5 bases). V lost 5 bases and J lost 10, with 12 bases in between. The germline V gene encodes CDR1 MNHEY and CDR2 SVGAGI. This CDR3 is built from 12 residues. Written as DNA, the CDR3 is TGTGCCAGCAGTGCTAGCAGGACGGAGCAGTTCTTC. The encoded protein is CASSASRTEQFF.

This sequence joins TRBV29-1 and TRBJ2-5, with TRBD2 identical over 8 bases. TRBJ2-7 matches the DNA end more closely, so the J call is doubtful. Germline CDR1 SQVTM, CDR2 ANQGSEA. The CDR3 covers 13 residues. The CDR3 nucleotides are TGCAGCGTAGATATTGTGGCGGGGGGCGAGCAGTACTTC. Protein: CSVDIVAGGEQYF.

The chain couples TRBV5-1 to TRBJ2-3; possible D gene TRBD1, 6 bases. V was shortened by 0 bases and J by 0 bases, with 14 bases between the two germline ends. Germline V gene sequence: CDR1 SGHRS, CDR2 YFSETQ. This CDR3 is built from 17 residues. CDR3 residues: CASSLGSMGASTDTQYF. In DNA, the CDR3 is TGCGCCAGCAGCTTGGGGTCTATGGGGGCTAGCACAGATACGCAGTATTTT.

Only a few counts were recorded for this clonotype. The chain carries TRBV7-2 and TRBJ2-5; TRBD1 might be the D (6 bases). Trimming shortened V by 5 bases and J by 1 base, and 20 bases separated the two germline ends. CDR3 length: 17 residues. Looked up from germline, CDR1 is SGHTA and CDR2 is FQGNSA. The CDR3 spells CASSPGTTVRPQETQYF. CDR3 bases: TGTGCCAGCAGCCCGGGGACAACCGTACGGCCCCAAGAGACCCAGTACTTC.

This chain links TRBV6-5 with TRBJ2-1; 13 bases line up with TRBD2. This CDR3 comprises 16 residues. Germline V gives CDR1 MNHEY, CDR2 SVGAGI. J lost 8 bases, V lost 6 bases, and 10 bases had no gene match. CDR3 residues: CASSTTTSGGAYEQFF. DNA for the CDR3: TGTGCCAGCAGCACCACTACTAGCGGGGGGGCCTATGAGCAGTTCTTC.

The chain employs TRBV28 and TRBJ2-1; 7 bases map to TRBD2. The CDR3 extends over 15 amino acids. V lost 3 bases, J lost 7 bases, and 9 bases stayed unmatched. Germline V CDR1 and CDR2: MDHEN, SYDVKM. CDR3 in amino acids: CASSFPVSGLNEQFF. CDR3 sequence (DNA): TGTGCCAGCAGTTTCCCAGTTAGCGGGTTGAATGAGCAGTTCTTC. Drawing the rest from reference TRBV28 and TRBJ2-1, the complete variable domain is DVKVTQSSRYLVKRTGEKVFLECVQDMDHENMFWYRQDPGLGLRLIYFSYDVKMKEKGDIPEGYSVSREKKERFSLILESASTNQTSMYLCASSFPVSGLNEQFFGPGTRLTVL.

This rearrangement joins TRBV7-2 to TRBJ1-4; D ambiguous. CDR1 SGHTA and CDR2 FQGNSA come from the germline V gene. The ends were cut back, 1 base at V and 10 bases at J, with 16 bases in the middle. The CDR3 has 15 amino acids. The DNA of the CDR3 is TGTGCCAGCAGCTTAGAACCGCAGGCCTCGGGAAAACTGTTTTTT. Its protein is CASSLEPQASGKLFF.

This clonotype has just one count. This chain links TRBV20-1 with TRBJ1-5; no clear D. The CDR3 spans 11 residues. V was shortened by 3 bases and J by 5 bases, with 5 bases between the two germline ends. Germline V lookup: CDR1 DFQATT, CDR2 SNEGSKA (reference sequence). CDR3 sequence reads: CSASEYQPQHF. CDR3 DNA sequence: TGCAGTGCTAGCGAGTATCAGCCCCAGCATTTT.

This rearrangement joins TRBV4-3 to TRBJ2-3; 12 bases fit TRBD2. Germline CDR1 LGHNA, CDR2 YSLEER. The junction had 10 bases not matched to a gene; V was cut back by 0 bases and J by 0 bases. There are 20 residues in the CDR3. The CDR3 loop reads CASSQDVVASGRVSTDTQYF. Here the CDR3 DNA reads TGCGCCAGCAGCCAAGATGTGGTGGCTAGCGGGAGGGTTAGCACAGATACGCAGTATTTT.

This rearrangement joins TRBV29-1 to TRBJ2-4; perhaps D is TRBD1 or TRBD2 (5 bases each). The J call is doubtful: the DNA matches TRBJ2-7 better. Per germline, CDR1 SQVTM and CDR2 ANQGSEA. This CDR3 has 13 amino acids. DNA of the CDR3: TGCAGCGTTGGCAAAACGGGGCCCTACGAGCAGTACTTC. It codes for CSVGKTGPYEQYF.

The CDR3 protein is CASGLVLGLAGFNTGELFF. Written as DNA, the CDR3 is TGTGCTAGTGGTTTGGTACTGGGACTAGCGGGATTTAACACCGGGGAGCTGTTTTTT. The chain recombines TRBV12-5 with TRBJ2-2, with 13 bases aligning to TRBD2. V gave up 0 bases and J gave up 2 bases; unmatched junction bases: 6. Germline V gene lookup returns CDR1 LGHNT and CDR2 FRNRAP. This CDR3 contains 19 residues.

The sample holds one count of this clonotype. The chain links TRBV15 to TRBJ2-7; D might be TRBD2 (5 bases). The germline V gene has CDR1 LNHNV and CDR2 YYDKDF (reference sequence). The CDR3 extends over 15 amino acids. The V gene lost 6 bases and the J gene lost 0 bases, with 15 bases spanning the gap. The CDR3 bases are TGTGCCACCAGTAAGACGGTGGGGAGCTCCTACGAGCAGTACTTC. Protein product: CATSKTVGSSYEQYF.

The V call is TRBV12-3 or TRBV12-4, the J call TRBJ2-3, with 8 nucleotides matching TRBD2. CDR3 length: 14 residues. V trimming: 6 bases; J trimming: 6 bases; junction bases outside the gene matches: 8. For the CDR3, the DNA is TGTGCCAGCAGGTCAGCGGGAGTGTCTGATACGCAGTATTTT. Translated: CASRSAGVSDTQYF.

The V gene is TRBV3-1, the J gene TRBJ2-1; 8 positions match TRBD2. Germline assignment: CDR1 LGHDT and CDR2 YNNKEL (reference sequence). V lost 3 bases to trimming and J lost 7 bases; unmatched junction nucleotides: 8. This CDR3 has 15 amino acids. The CDR3, as DNA: TGTGCCAGCAGCCAGATAGCGGGGTGGCGGAATGAGCAGTTCTTC. This gives the protein CASSQIAGWRNEQFF.

At least ten counts were recorded for this clonotype. The J gene is TRBJ1-1, the V gene TRBV20-1; 8 nucleotides line up with TRBD1. The germline V gene encodes CDR1 DFQATT and CDR2 SNEGSKA (reference sequence). J was trimmed by 5 bases and V by 6 bases; bases with no gene match: 5. This CDR3 is built from 12 residues. The CDR3 region is CSAGQGETEAFF. The CDR3, as DNA: TGCAGTGCCGGACAGGGAGAAACTGAAGCTTTCTTT.

J is TRBJ1-1 and V is TRBV7-2; D ambiguous. V lost 10 bases and J 0 bases, leaving 12 bases between the germline ends. The CDR3 has 13 residues. The germline gives CDR1 SGHTA, CDR2 FQGNSA. CDR3 sequence: CATTNIVNTEAFF. The CDR3 DNA reads as TGTGCCACCACGAACATAGTGAACACTGAAGCTTTCTTT.

This clonotype was seen a handful of times. The V and J genes are TRBV3-1 and TRBJ2-1; TRBD2 aligns across 11 bases. V was clipped by 10 bases and J by 5 bases; unmatched bases: 7. Germline V gene data show CDR1 as LGHDT and CDR2 as YNNKEL (reference sequence). This CDR3 contains 14 residues. CDR3 bases: TGTGCCACCTCTAGCGGGAGGAGGCACAATGAGCAGTTCTTC. Protein sequence: CATSSGRRHNEQFF.

This chain connects TRBV9 to TRBJ2-5; D uncertain. The CDR3 sequence is 14 residues long. Germline V gives CDR1 SGDLS, CDR2 YYNGEE. V lost 0 bases and J 2 bases, leaving 8 bases between the germline ends. CDR3: CASSVGEHQETQYF. DNA of the CDR3: TGTGCCAGCAGCGTAGGGGAACATCAAGAGACCCAGTACTTC.

This chain joins TRBV10-3 and TRBJ1-2, with D perhaps matching TRBD1 (6 bases). The germline CDR1 and CDR2 sequences are ENHRY and SYGVKD. V lost 4 bases and J 6 bases, leaving 12 bases between the germline ends. The CDR3 contains 13 residues. The CDR3 DNA follows: TGTGCCATCAGTGCGCACAGGGAAGATGGCTACACCTTC. This gives the protein CAISAHREDGYTF.

The gene calls are TRBV5-5 and TRBJ1-1, with D possibly matching TRBD1 (6 bases). The CDR3 runs to 13 residues. Germline loops: CDR1 SGHKS, CDR2 YYEKEE (reference sequence). Trimming took off 2 bases at V and 7 bases at J, with 12 bases between the two ends. CDR3 DNA: TGTGCCAGCAGCTTAGGCAGGGGTTTTGAAGCTTTCTTT. Its translation: CASSLGRGFEAFF.

V gene TRBV7-2 combines with J gene TRBJ1-1; possible D gene TRBD1, 5 bases. This CDR3 has 14 residues. Trimming pared 5 bases from V and 2 bases from J, leaving 12 bases between. The V gene's germline CDR1 is SGHTA and CDR2 FQGNSA. The CDR3 nucleotides are TGTGCCAGCAGCGAGGGGCCCGAAAACACTGAAGCTTTCTTT. Its protein is CASSEGPENTEAFF. The full variable domain, in which reference TRBV7-2 and TRBJ1-1 provide the parts outside the CDR3, is GAGVSQSPSNKVTEKGKDVELRCDPISGHTALYWYRQSLGQGLEFLIYFQGNSAPDKSGLPSDRFSAERTGGSVSTLTIQRTQQEDSAVYLCASSEGPENTEAFFGQGTRLTVV.

The V call is TRBV15, the J call TRBJ2-3, with 9 bases identical to TRBD1. Germline CDR1 reads LNHNV; CDR2 reads YYDKDF (reference sequence). V was clipped by 9 bases and J by 2 bases; unmatched bases: 3. This CDR3 spans 13 amino acids. CDR3 in DNA: TGTGCCACTGGACAGGGGATCACAGATACGCAGTATTTT. Translation gives CATGQGITDTQYF.

V usage is TRBV7-9 and J usage is TRBJ1-5; D gene ambiguous. The CDR3 runs 14 residues. V lost 5 bases and J lost 7, with 15 bases in between. CDR1 and CDR2 from the germline V gene are SEHNR and FQNEAQ (reference sequence). The CDR3 here is CASSRVQDPQPQHF. CDR3 nucleotide sequence: TGTGCCAGCAGCCGGGTTCAGGACCCACAGCCCCAGCATTTT.

For this clonotype: This likely comes from a read error, as the CDR3 has no conserved phenylalanine or tryptophan at its end. The chain employs TRBV3-1 and TRBJ1-2, with 10 bases aligning to TRBD1. From germline, CDR1 is LGHDT and CDR2 YNNKEL (reference sequence). CDR3 size: 15 residues. J lost 7 bases, V lost 5 bases, and 10 bases had no gene match. CDR3 loop: CASSDDDRGPGGYTS. The CDR3 DNA follows: TGTGCCAGCAGCGACGATGACAGGGGGCCTGGTGGCTACACCTCC.

The rearrangement joins TRBV20-1 to TRBJ2-7, with TRBD2 matching over 11 bases. The last part of the DNA fits TRBJ2-1 better; the J call may be wrong. The CDR3 spans 14 residues. Germline V CDR1 and CDR2: DFQATT, SNEGSKA (reference sequence). CDR3 DNA sequence: TGCAGTGCCAGGGATAGCGGGAGGGCCAATGAGCAGTTCTTC. It specifies CSARDSGRANEQFF.

The CDR3 protein is CSARDLAGGPEGYEQYF. DNA for the CDR3: TGCAGTGCTAGAGATCTAGCGGGAGGGCCAGAAGGCTACGAGCAGTACTTC. This sequence joins TRBV20-1 and TRBJ2-4; 12 bases are shared with TRBD2. The DNA end favors TRBJ2-7, so the J call may be wrong. CDR3 length equals 17 residues. Germline V gene lookup returns CDR1 DFQATT and CDR2 SNEGSKA (reference sequence).

This chain joins TRBV21-1 and TRBJ1-5; whether TRBD1, the table's D call, matches the DNA was not checked. TRBV21-1 is an annotated pseudogene. The CDR3 totals 16 residues. CDR3 residues: CGGERTVASPQGPQHF. CDR3 nucleotide sequence: TGTGGAGGTGAGCGGACCGTCGCCTCCCCACAGGGGCCCCAGCATTTT.

The chain uses TRBV25-1 and TRBJ2-7; D unresolved. CDR1 MGHDK and CDR2 SYGVNS come from the germline V gene. The CDR3 loop spans 15 amino acids. The V gene lost 1 base and the J gene lost 3 bases, with 13 bases spanning the gap. The CDR3 sequence is CASSELGTVSYEQYF. CDR3 DNA sequence: TGTGCCAGCAGTGAATTAGGTACAGTGAGCTACGAGCAGTACTTC.

This chain uses TRBV4-2 with TRBJ2-6, with a tentative D call TRBD1 (5 bases). CDR3 length: 17 amino acids. Germline CDR1 LGHNA, CDR2 YNFKEQ. V lost 2 bases and J lost 4, with 15 bases in between. The DNA for the CDR3 is TGTGCCAGCAGCCAATGGCTTTCAGGGTCAGGGGCCAACGTCCTGACTTTC. The encoded protein is CASSQWLSGSGANVLTF.